The sequence of this TCR beta chain was determined in a study of T-cell memory formation after mild COVID-19. Overall study: Clusters of TCRs were largely donor specific.

5'RACE primed from the constant segment yielded TCR alpha and TCR beta cDNA libraries bearing sample barcodes and UMIs. MiXCR was run by TCRdb on the 5' RACE reads, yielding one entry per CDR3 protein. The sample holds 15,000 or so distinct CDR3 sequences, over 20% seen once. V was clipped by 0 bases and J by 3 bases, with 12 bases between them. Germline CDR1 is DFQATT and CDR2 is SNEGSKA (reference sequence). The CDR3 has 15 residues. A word on this clonotype: Its antigen is not identified.

The study, taken as a whole, reports: Memory from before infection featured some responding clones, which suggests cross-reactive memory joined.

The receptor was isolated from a man aged 18 to 29 who had mild COVID-19 (a few samples of this study predate the infection). Cell type and time point are not known. The chain has TRBV20-1 and TRBJ2-1; a possible D gene is TRBD1 (6 bases). Sequenced sample: PBMCs or a T cell subset sorted from them (not recorded which). The CDR3 DNA is TGCAGTGCTAGAGAAGCGTACAGGGACTACAATGAGCAGTTCTTC. Protein sequence: CSAREAYRDYNEQFF.